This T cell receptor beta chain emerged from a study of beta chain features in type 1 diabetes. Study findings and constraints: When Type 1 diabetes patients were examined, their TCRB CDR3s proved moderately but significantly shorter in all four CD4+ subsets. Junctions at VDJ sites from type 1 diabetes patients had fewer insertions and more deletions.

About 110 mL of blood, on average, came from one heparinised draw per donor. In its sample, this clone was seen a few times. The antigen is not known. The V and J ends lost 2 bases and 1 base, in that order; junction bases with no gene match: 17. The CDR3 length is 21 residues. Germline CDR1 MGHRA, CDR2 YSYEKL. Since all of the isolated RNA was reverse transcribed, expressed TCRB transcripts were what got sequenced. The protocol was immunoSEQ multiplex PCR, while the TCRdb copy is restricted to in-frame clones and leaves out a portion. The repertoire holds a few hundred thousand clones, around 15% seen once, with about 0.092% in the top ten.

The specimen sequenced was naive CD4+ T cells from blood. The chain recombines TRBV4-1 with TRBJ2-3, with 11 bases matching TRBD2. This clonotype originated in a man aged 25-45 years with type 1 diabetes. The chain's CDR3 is CASSQPKGLADLVSGTDTQYF. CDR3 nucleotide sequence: TGCGCCAGCAGCCAACCAAAGGGACTAGCGGACCTCGTTTCTGGCACAGATACGCAGTATTTT.